These T cell receptor beta chains were read from a single sample in a study of vaccination effects on CD4 cells after COVID-19. Data came from immunoSEQ multiplex PCR; TCRdb stores just in-frame clones and leaves some out. The sample lists some 22,000 clones; 73% were seen once. Their specific antigens are unknown. The input for sequencing was CD4+ T cells from PBMCs cultured with SARS-CoV-2 spike peptides, taken before COVID-19 vaccination. Receptor source: a human donor who received a COVID-19 vaccine. The CDR3 runs from the conserved cysteine through the conserved F or W. Fields, in order: J gene, D gene, clone size, V gene, CDR3 DNA, CDR3 protein. D genes are given only for firm matches. The listing skips clone size in some rows; elsewhere it reads once, few, many or a size class.

TRBJ2-5 TRBD2 NA TRBV19 TGTGCCAGTAGTATTAAGGCTAGCGGGGGGGTTGTTGAGACCCAGTACTTC CASSIKASGGVVETQYF
TRBJ2-2 NA NA TRBV10-3 TGTGCCATCAGTGAGTCGGCAGGGGGGCCCGGGGAGCTGTTTTTT CAISESAGGPGELFF
TRBJ2-7 TRBD2 NA TRBV29-1 TGCAGCGTATCCTACCTAGCGGGAGGTCTCTACGAGCAGTACTTC CSVSYLAGGLYEQYF
TRBJ2-1 TRBD2 NA TRBV7-2 TGTGCCAGCAGCTTAGGCCTCCTAGCGGGGGGGTTCTTC CASSLGLLAGGFF
TRBJ2-1 NA NA TRBV6-5 TGTGCCAGCGCCCAACTCAATGAGCAGTTCTTC CASAQLNEQFF
TRBJ2-7 NA once TRBV11-2 TGTGCCAGCAGCTTAGCCCATTCAGCCGACTACGAGCAGTACTTC CASSLAHSADYEQYF
TRBJ1-5 NA few TRBV2 TGTGCCAGCAGCTGGGACACGTCTGGAAATCAGCCCCAGCATTTT CASSWDTSGNQPQHF
TRBJ2-3 NA NA TRBV10-2 TGCGCCAGCAGGCCCTCGCCAGCCCTCACAGATACGCAGTATTTT CASRPSPALTDTQYF
TRBJ1-5 NA NA TRBV19 TGTGCCAGTAGTATAGATCTTATTCTGACATCTTTCGATCAGCCCCAGCATTTT CASSIDLILTSFDQPQHF
TRBJ2-1 NA NA TRBV7-5 TGTGCCAGAAGCTTTCCCGAGGACAGGGGGCAATTCAATGAGCAGTTCTTC CARSFPEDRGQFNEQFF
TRBJ1-3 NA NA TRBV6-1 TGTGCCAGCAGTGATTTAATTGGAAACACCATATATTTT CASSDLIGNTIYF
TRBJ1-5 NA NA TRBV20-1 TGCAGTGCTAGTCGGGACCGCGGTCAGCCCCAGCATTTT CSASRDRGQPQHF
TRBJ1-1 NA NA TRBV11-2 TGTGCCAGCAGCTCCCTTATCACTGAAGCTTTCTTT CASSSLITEAFF
TRBJ2-2 TRBD2 NA TRBV11-2 TGTGCCAGCAGTGGTTGGACTAGTAACACCGGGGAGCTGTTTTTT CASSGWTSNTGELFF
TRBJ1-2 NA few TRBV10-1 TGCGCCAGCAGTGAGCGGGGGAACTATGGCTACACCTTC CASSERGNYGYTF
TRBJ2-1 TRBD1 NA TRBV15 TGTGCCACCAGCAGACAAGGGGGCTCGACATTAAATGAGCAGTTCTTC CATSRQGGSTLNEQFF
TRBJ2-7 NA NA TRBV3-1/TRBV3-2 TGTGCCAGCAGCCAAATGTACGAGCAGTACTTC CASSQMYEQYF
TRBJ1-4 NA NA TRBV28 TGTGCCAGCAGAGTCCCCTCCGCGGGCAATGAAAAACTGTTTTTT CASRVPSAGNEKLFF
TRBJ1-4 NA NA TRBV30 TGTGCCCGGGGTTTGGGGGGCCCAACTAATGAAAAACTGTTTTTT CARGLGGPTNEKLFF
TRBJ2-1 TRBD2 NA TRBV6-4 TGTGCCAGCAGTCCCACTAGCGGGGGGGCCAATGAGCAGTTCTTC CASSPTSGGANEQFF
TRBJ2-4 NA NA TRBV4-2 TGTGCCAGCAGCCAAGAGGTGCGACTGAGGGTCGCCAAAAACATTCAGTACTTC CASSQEVRLRVAKNIQYF
TRBJ2-1 TRBD1 NA TRBV27 TGTGCCAGCAGTTATCCAGGACAGGGTCGCGAGCAGTTCTTC CASSYPGQGREQFF
TRBJ1-1 NA few TRBV7-9 TGTGCCAGCACCCTCAGGGGAGCAGGGACTGAAGCTTTCTTT CASTLRGAGTEAFF
TRBJ1-2 TRBD1 once TRBV6-5 TGTGCCAGCAGTCGCCGACAGGGATCCGGCTACACCTTC CASSRRQGSGYTF
TRBJ1-3 NA few TRBV19 TGTGCCAGTAGTGTGAGAACAGGGTCTGGAAACACCATATATTTT CASSVRTGSGNTIYF
TRBJ2-1 NA NA TRBV2 TGTGCCAGCAGTGAAGATATTAGGGTTACCTACAATGAGCAGTTCTTC CASSEDIRVTYNEQFF
TRBJ2-3 TRBD2 once TRBV5-1 TGCGCCAGCAGGCCCCCTAGCGGGGGGGCGGGAGATACGCAGTATTTT CASRPPSGGAGDTQYF
TRBJ2-7 NA NA TRBV5-1 TGCGCCAGCAGCTTGGACCGTCTTCAGTACTTC CASSLDRLQYF
TRBJ1-1 TRBD1 NA TRBV5-1 TGCGCCAGCAGCACAGACTCGACAGGGAGGAACGCTGAAGCTTTCTTT CASSTDSTGRNAEAFF
TRBJ2-1 NA NA TRBV4-1 TGCGCCAGCAGCCATTCTAGCATTAAAGCCTACAATGAGCAGTTCTTC CASSHSSIKAYNEQFF
TRBJ2-7 TRBD1 NA TRBV12-3/TRBV12-4 TGTGCCAGCAGTTTAGTAGCAGGGGGCGAGCAGTACTTC CASSLVAGGEQYF
TRBJ2-1 TRBD2 NA TRBV2 TGTGCCAGCAGGGTTACTAGCGGGGGCTACAATGAGCAGTTCTTC CASRVTSGGYNEQFF
TRBJ1-4 TRBD1 NA TRBV27 TGTGCCAGCAGTCGTAACAGGGGGACTAATGAAAAACTGTTTTTT CASSRNRGTNEKLFF
TRBJ1-2 NA few TRBV7-9 TGTGCCAGCAGCTTTCGGGCCTCTGGCTACACCTTC CASSFRASGYTF
TRBJ2-3 NA NA TRBV19 TGTGCCAGTAGTGACTTAGGGACCACAGATACGCAGTATTTT CASSDLGTTDTQYF
TRBJ2-2 TRBD2 once TRBV10-2 TGCGCCAGCAGACTAGCGGGAGGGCCCGGCGGGGAGCTGTTTTTT CASRLAGGPGGELFF
TRBJ2-2 NA NA TRBV3-1/TRBV3-2 TGTGCCAGCAGCCAAGATAAGGCGACTAGAACCGGGGAGCTGTTTTTT CASSQDKATRTGELFF
TRBJ2-1 TRBD2 NA TRBV10-1 TGCGCCAGCAGTCGAGCGGGGGGGCACAATGAGCAGTTCTTC CASSRAGGHNEQFF
TRBJ1-5 TRBD1 NA TRBV6-1 TGTGCCAGCAGTGAAGCTTGGGGGGACAGCGGCCAGCCCCAGCATTTT CASSEAWGDSGQPQHF
TRBJ2-7 NA few TRBV11-2 TGTGCCAGCACCCCCCGTATGAAGCAGTACTTC CASTPRMKQYF